One sample yielded the 9 T cell receptor beta chains listed below, sequenced in a study of blood T cell repertoires in COVID-19. Produced via immunoSEQ multiplex PCR; TCRdb's table is partial and in-frame only. The data contain tens of thousands of clones, about 93% of them singletons. The source material was peripheral blood. Receptors were obtained from a man between 65 and 79 years old with active COVID-19.

This clone was recorded a few times. The rearrangement joins TRBV6-4 to TRBJ1-1, with 7 positions matching TRBD1. Germline CDR1 MRHNA, CDR2 SNTAGT. This CDR3 is 14 amino acids long. The V gene end was trimmed by 7 bases and the J gene end by 6 bases; junction bases not matched to a gene: 11. In DNA form, the CDR3 reads TGTGCCAGCACCCCGCAAGGGGGCGCGGCTGAAGCTTTCTTT. Its translation is CASTPQGGAAEAFF.

CDR3 nucleotides: TGTGCCAGCAGCTTTCATACACAGAACACTGAAGCTTTCTTT. This sequence encodes CASSFHTQNTEAFF. This chain joins TRBV5-5 and TRBJ1-1; no firm D call. The CDR3 spans 14 residues. V was shortened by 2 bases and J by 1 base, with 9 bases between the two germline ends. From germline, CDR1 is SGHKS and CDR2 YYEKEE (reference sequence).

The rearrangement links TRBV7-8 to TRBJ2-7; no reliable D call. The CDR3 spans 14 residues. Germline values: CDR1 SGHVS, CDR2 FQNEAQ. The V end lost 1 base, the J end lost 0 bases, and 7 bases lay between the germline ends. Written as DNA, the CDR3 is TGTGCCAGCAGCTTAGGGGCGAACTCCTACGAGCAGTACGTC. Protein product: CASSLGANSYEQYV.

The chain couples TRBV6-2 or TRBV6-3 to TRBJ1-1; maybe TRBD1 (6 bases). In germline, CDR1 is MNHEY, CDR2 SVGEGT. The CDR3 sequence is 14 residues long. Trimming removed 4 bases from V and 4 bases from J, with 13 bases in between. The CDR3 DNA reads as TGTGCCAGCAGTTTACAGGGAATTGGCACTGAAGCTTTCTTT. Translated: CASSLQGIGTEAFF.

This chain connects TRBV27 to TRBJ1-1, with 8 bases lining up with TRBD1. Germline trimming cut 5 bases from V and 6 bases from J; bases unmatched to any gene: 14. There are 16 residues in the CDR3. CDR1 is MNHEY, CDR2 SMNVEV, per germline (reference sequence). CDR3 coding DNA: TGTGCCAGCAGTCCTTCGATTGGACAGGGAAAGGCTGAAGCTTTCTTT. Translation gives CASSPSIGQGKAEAFF.

Only a few counts were recorded for this clone. The CDR3 DNA follows: TGTGCCAGCAGCAGAGGGGGCCCTAATCAGCCCCAGCATTTT. Its translation is CASSRGGPNQPQHF. The rearrangement links TRBV5-4 to TRBJ1-5; 7 bases fit TRBD1. The CDR3 sequence is 14 residues long. Germline loops: CDR1 SGHNT, CDR2 YYREEE (reference sequence). V lost 4 bases, J lost 4 bases, and 5 bases stayed unmatched.

The chain combines TRBV5-1 with TRBJ1-1; D unclear. The ends were cut back, 0 bases at V and 3 bases at J, with 9 bases in the middle. CDR3 length: 14 amino acids. Germline V gene data show CDR1 as SGHRS and CDR2 as YFSETQ. The CDR3: CASSLDRGYTEAFF. In DNA form, the CDR3 reads TGCGCCAGCAGCTTGGACAGAGGGTACACTGAAGCTTTCTTT.

V gene TRBV18 combines with J gene TRBJ2-2, with a weak D call TRBD1 (5 bases). V was clipped by 8 bases and J by 2 bases, with 15 bases between them. The CDR3 runs 15 residues. The germline CDR1 and CDR2 sequences are KGHSH and LQKENI. The chain's CDR3 is CASAYLRTNTGELFF. The DNA of the CDR3 is TGTGCCAGCGCGTACCTTAGGACAAACACCGGGGAGCTGTTTTTT.

The chain links TRBV3-1 (or the pseudogene TRBV3-2) to TRBJ1-5, with 7 bases identical to TRBD1. The V gene end was trimmed by 4 bases and the J gene end by 6 bases; junction bases not matched to a gene: 9. This CDR3 spans 15 amino acids. The germline V gene has CDR1 LGHDT and CDR2 YNNKEL (reference sequence). The CDR3 spells CASSPYTGQSQPQHF. In nucleotides, the CDR3 is TGTGCCAGCAGCCCTTACACGGGACAGAGTCAGCCCCAGCATTTT.